The 17 T cell receptor beta chains below all came from one sample that was sequenced in a study of blood T cell repertoires in COVID-19. Generated by immunoSEQ multiplex PCR, the TCRdb table keeps only in-frame clones and is missing some. The sample includes some 530,000 clones, approximately 86% of them seen just once. Sequencing was performed on PBMCs or T cells enriched from blood (not recorded which). The receptors here all came from a woman aged 60-75 years who had recovered from COVID-19.

Points on this clone: Distinct nucleotide sequences in the sample also encode this CDR3. This rearrangement joins TRBV7-2 to TRBJ2-1; TRBD1 matches 7 bases. The CDR3 runs 15 residues. The trim removed 3 bases at V and 4 bases at J, leaving 6 bases unmatched. Germline V gives CDR1 SGHTA, CDR2 FQGNSA. The chain's CDR3 is CASSFRDSSYNEQFF. DNA of the CDR3: TGTGCCAGCAGCTTTCGGGACAGTTCTTACAATGAGCAGTTCTTC.

This chain uses TRBV29-1 with TRBJ2-1, with TRBD1 matching over 8 bases. Germline lookup yields CDR1 SQVTM and CDR2 ANQGSEA. The CDR3 extends over 11 amino acids. Germline trimming cut 7 bases from V and 6 bases from J; bases unmatched to any gene: 2. The CDR3 is CSGTGGNEQFF. CDR3 DNA: TGCAGCGGTACAGGGGGCAATGAGCAGTTCTTC.

CDR3 sequence: CASSEGASAFF. The CDR3 nucleotides read TGTGCCAGCAGTGAAGGCGCCTCGGCTTTCTTT. The chain is built from TRBV2 and TRBJ1-1, with no clear D. The V gene lost 1 base and the J gene lost 11 bases, with 8 bases spanning the gap. The CDR3 consists of 11 residues. Germline V gene sequence: CDR1 SNHLY, CDR2 FYNNEI.

This chain joins TRBV3-1 (or the pseudogene TRBV3-2) and TRBJ2-1; 7 bases align to TRBD1. From germline, CDR1 is LGHDT and CDR2 YNNKEL (reference sequence). The CDR3 extends over 16 amino acids. With V trimmed by 4 bases and J by 3 bases, 9 bases remained unmatched. This chain's CDR3 is CASSPVPGTVYNEQFF. In DNA, the CDR3 is TGTGCCAGCAGCCCAGTACCCGGGACAGTCTACAATGAGCAGTTCTTC.

J is TRBJ2-1 and V is TRBV5-4; 14 bases map to TRBD2. This CDR3 has 15 residues. J lost 6 bases, V lost 5 bases, and 4 bases had no gene match. In germline, CDR1 is SGHNT, CDR2 YYREEE (reference sequence). The CDR3 DNA is TGTGCCAGCAGACCCGGACTAGCGGGGGGCAATGAGCAGTTCTTC. Translating it yields CASRPGLAGGNEQFF.

CDR3 in DNA: TGCGCCAGCAGCATAGGACAGGGGCCCACAGATACGCAGTATTTT. Translation: CASSIGQGPTDTQYF. The rearrangement uses TRBV5-1 and TRBJ2-3; 9 nucleotides align to TRBD1. V lost 4 bases and J lost 2; bases outside the gene matches: 5. This CDR3 has 15 residues. Germline V gives CDR1 SGHRS, CDR2 YFSETQ.

The chain links TRBV6-5 to TRBJ2-7; 9 nucleotides match TRBD1. Trimming at V came to 2 bases and at J to 6 bases, leaving 2 bases not matched to a gene. The CDR3 covers 13 residues. Germline CDR1 reads MNHEY; CDR2 reads SVGAGI. CDR3 loop: CASSYGTGSEQYV. CDR3 coding DNA: TGTGCCAGCAGTTACGGGACAGGGTCCGAGCAGTACGTC.

The chain is built from TRBV7-2 and TRBJ2-5, with 12 bases that match TRBD2. The CDR3 is made up of 16 amino acids. Germline-derived CDR1 and CDR2 are SGHTA and FQGNSA. V trimming: 2 bases; J trimming: 4 bases; junction bases outside the gene matches: 5. CDR3 nucleotide sequence: TGTGCCAGCAGCTTACGGACTAGCGGGGTGGGAGAGACCCAGTACTTC. Its translation: CASSLRTSGVGETQYF.

V is TRBV2 and J is TRBJ2-2; 9 bases align to TRBD2. CDR1 and CDR2 (germline): SNHLY, FYNNEI. The CDR3 spans 14 residues. The V gene end was trimmed by 7 bases and the J gene end by 4 bases; junction bases not matched to a gene: 4. CDR3 nucleotide sequence: TGTGCCAGCATCCGGACTAGCGCCACCGGGGAGCTGTTTTTT. Translation: CASIRTSATGELFF. Looking up the rest from reference TRBV2 and TRBJ2-2 gives the full variable domain: EPEVTQTPSHQVTQMGQEVILRCVPISNHLYFYWYRQILGQKVEFLVSFYNNEISEKSEIFDDQFSVERPDGSNFTLKIRSTKLEDSAMYFCASIRTSATGELFFGEGSRLTVL.

This chain joins TRBV12-2 and TRBJ2-5; TRBD1 is the table's D call and was not checked against the DNA. TRBV12-2 is shown as a pseudogene. This CDR3 is built from 16 residues. Written as DNA, the CDR3 is TGTGCAAGTCGCTTCGTCGAGACAGGGTCGGAGGAGACCCAGTACTTC. It is translated as CASRFVETGSEETQYF.

The DNA for the CDR3 is TGCAGCGTTGATGGGGAGCACGGCTACACCTTC. This sequence encodes CSVDGEHGYTF. J is TRBJ1-2 and V is TRBV29-1; D gene unclear. Germline V CDR1 and CDR2: SQVTM, ANQGSEA. V was shortened by 3 bases and J by 8 bases, with 10 bases between the two germline ends. There are 11 residues in the CDR3.

The chain uses TRBV2 and TRBJ2-5; 9 positions match TRBD1. V was pared by 6 bases and J by 5 bases, with 4 bases of the junction left unmatched. The CDR3 extends over 13 amino acids. Germline V CDR1 and CDR2: SNHLY, FYNNEI. This CDR3 reads CASRGQGLETQYF. CDR3 nucleotides: TGTGCCAGCAGGGGACAGGGTTTGGAGACCCAGTACTTC.

The rearrangement links TRBV27 to TRBJ2-2; D may be TRBD1 (7 bases). The CDR3 covers 17 residues. V lost 2 bases, J lost 0 bases, and 13 bases lay in between. Germline CDR1 and CDR2: MNHEY and SMNVEV (reference sequence). This CDR3 is CASSLRGRGANTGELFF. The CDR3 region has the DNA TGTGCCAGCAGTTTAAGGGGGCGCGGGGCGAACACCGGGGAGCTGTTTTTT.

This chain uses TRBV28 with TRBJ1-2; 9 bases are a match to TRBD1. CDR1 is MDHEN and CDR2 is SYDVKM in the germline V gene. Germline trimming cut 4 bases from V and 7 bases from J; bases unmatched to any gene: 13. This CDR3 contains 16 residues. The CDR3 loop is CASSSPAETGGGGYTF. Here the CDR3 DNA reads TGTGCCAGCAGTTCCCCGGCTGAGACAGGGGGGGGTGGCTACACCTTC.

V gene TRBV2 combines with J gene TRBJ2-3, with 7 bases lining up with TRBD1. The germline gives CDR1 SNHLY, CDR2 FYNNEI. Trimming at V came to 5 bases and at J to 0 bases, leaving 8 bases not matched to a gene. The CDR3 extends over 16 amino acids. CDR3 sequence reads: CASSRDRQTSTDTQYF. Here the CDR3 DNA reads TGTGCCAGCAGTCGGGACAGACAAACTAGCACAGATACGCAGTATTTT.

The V call is TRBV27, the J call TRBJ2-2, with a tentative D call TRBD1 (6 bases). Trimming left V 1 base short and J 4 bases short, with 10 bases between. This CDR3 comprises 15 residues. Germline CDR1 and CDR2: MNHEY and SMNVEV (reference sequence). CDR3 sequence: CASSLLGAGTGELFF. CDR3 DNA: TGTGCCAGCAGTTTATTGGGGGCCGGCACCGGGGAGCTGTTTTTT.

This chain uses TRBV10-3 with TRBJ2-2; TRBD1 might be the D (5 bases). Trimming stripped 6 bases from V and 2 bases from J, with 10 bases between. This CDR3 comprises 14 residues. Germline CDR1 and CDR2: ENHRY and SYGVKD. The CDR3 DNA sequence: TGTGCCATCAGCATGACAGTAAACACCGGGGAGCTGTTTTTT. Its translation: CAISMTVNTGELFF.